Listed here are 21 T cell receptor beta chains from one sample, sequenced in a study of blood T cell repertoires in COVID-19. Repertoires were generated with immunoSEQ multiplex PCR, while TCRdb's copy carries only in-frame clones and drops some. The sample consists of about 45,000 clones, more than 80% of them appearing once. The sequenced sample was peripheral blood. The receptors shown here come from a man aged 45-60 years with COVID-19, enrolled during active disease.

This rearrangement joins TRBV21-1 to TRBJ2-1; the D call TRBD2 from the table was never checked on the DNA. TRBV21-1 is tagged as a pseudogene. The CDR3 extends over 17 amino acids. CDR3 sequence reads: CASSKGPLAGGRNEQFF. Here the CDR3 DNA reads TGTGCCAGCAGCAAAGGCCCACTAGCGGGAGGGCGCAATGAGCAGTTCTTC.

This clone was counted a single time. This chain connects TRBV9 to TRBJ2-2; 10 bases line up with TRBD2. Germline lookup yields CDR1 SGDLS and CDR2 YYNGEE. The V and J ends lost 10 bases and 3 bases, in that order; junction bases with no gene match: 3. The CDR3 runs 13 residues. In nucleotides, the CDR3 is TGTGCCGCTAGCGGGAGAGACACCGGGGAGCTGTTTTTT. The encoded protein is CAASGRDTGELFF.

This clone has only one observation. V is TRBV29-1 and J is TRBJ2-5; TRBD2 might be the D (5 bases). The CDR3 length is 14 residues. The germline V and J ends were trimmed by 2 bases and 4 bases, with 14 bases remaining between them. CDR1 SQVTM and CDR2 ANQGSEA come from the germline V gene. The CDR3 region is CSVELEQRPETQYF. CDR3 coding DNA: TGCAGCGTTGAATTGGAACAGCGGCCAGAGACCCAGTACTTC.

The chain has TRBV6-5 and TRBJ1-2, with TRBD1 matching 9 bases. This CDR3 has 13 residues. Per germline, CDR1 MNHEY and CDR2 SVGAGI. With V trimmed by 6 bases and J by 7 bases, 6 bases remained unmatched. Here the CDR3 DNA reads TGTGCCAGCAGCCGGGACAGGGAGAGTGGCTACACCTTC. The encoded protein is CASSRDRESGYTF.

This clone was recorded once. The gene calls are TRBV28 and TRBJ2-7; possibly TRBD2 for D (6 bases). V gave up 3 bases and J gave up 7 bases, with 13 bases separating them. The CDR3 has 13 amino acids. Germline values: CDR1 MDHEN, CDR2 SYDVKM. CDR3 DNA sequence: TGTGCCAGCAGTTTTCGGCGGGATTTGGAGCAGTACTTC. The encoded protein is CASSFRRDLEQYF.

This chain joins TRBV19 and TRBJ2-1, with TRBD2 as a possible D gene (5 bases). V lost 10 bases and J lost 0, with 13 bases in between. This CDR3 spans 14 amino acids. The germline V gene encodes CDR1 LNHDA and CDR2 SQIVND (reference sequence). The CDR3 nucleotides read TGTGCCACCGGGGTCGTTAGCTCCTACAATGAGCAGTTCTTC. As protein: CATGVVSSYNEQFF.

This chain joins TRBV10-3 and TRBJ2-1, with 10 bases matching TRBD2. With V trimmed by 4 bases and J by 0 bases, 12 bases remained unmatched. CDR3 length: 19 residues. The germline CDR1 and CDR2 sequences are ENHRY and SYGVKD. The DNA of the CDR3 is TGTGCCATCAGTGGGCCGATGACTAGCGGGCCTAGCTCCTACAATGAGCAGTTCTTC. As protein: CAISGPMTSGPSSYNEQFF.

The chain combines TRBV9 with TRBJ1-5; the match to TRBD1 covers 8 bases. From germline, CDR1 is SGDLS and CDR2 YYNGEE. Trimming removed 0 bases from V and 5 bases from J; junction bases left unmatched: 4. This CDR3 has 15 residues. CDR3 sequence: CASSVGTGLDQPQHF. CDR3 nucleotides: TGTGCCAGCAGCGTAGGGACAGGGTTAGATCAGCCCCAGCATTTT.

The V gene is TRBV11-2, the J gene TRBJ2-1; weak D call: TRBD2 (6 bases). The CDR3 length is 16 residues. Trimming left V 5 bases short and J 2 bases short, with 16 bases between. Germline V gene data show CDR1 as SGHAT and CDR2 as FQNNGV. CDR3: CASSPLSGRAYNEQFF. CDR3 nucleotide sequence: TGTGCCAGCAGCCCACTTAGCGGTAGAGCCTACAATGAGCAGTTCTTC.

As DNA, the CDR3 is TGCGCCAGCAGCCAAGAGGCGGGAGGGCCGGGGGATACGCAGTATTTT. Translated: CASSQEAGGPGDTQYF. The chain joins TRBV4-1 to TRBJ2-3; 9 bases fit TRBD2. CDR3 length: 16 residues. Trimming cost V 0 bases and J 6 bases; bases outside gene matches: 7. Germline assignment: CDR1 MGHRA and CDR2 YSYEKL.

A single count supports this clone. The chain carries TRBV24-1 and TRBJ2-5; TRBD2 matches at 8 bases. The CDR3 runs to 16 residues. Germline V CDR1 and CDR2: KGHDR, SFDVKD. Trimming cost V 4 bases and J 5 bases; bases outside gene matches: 11. The CDR3, as DNA: TGTGCCACCAGTGACCCCCGGGGGGGGGCAGGGGAGACCCAGTACTTC. Protein sequence: CATSDPRGGAGETQYF.

This chain joins TRBV6-1 and TRBJ2-3; 14 positions match TRBD2. Germline V gene data show CDR1 as MNHNS and CDR2 as SASEGT. The junction had 6 bases not matched to a gene; V was cut back by 3 bases and J by 4 bases. The CDR3 is 17 amino acids. This CDR3 is CASSEIGLAGGPDTQYF. The CDR3 coding sequence is TGTGCCAGCAGTGAGATCGGACTAGCGGGAGGCCCAGATACGCAGTATTTT.

V gene TRBV12-5 combines with J gene TRBJ1-6, with D perhaps TRBD1 (6 bases). Germline-derived CDR1 and CDR2 are LGHNT and FRNRAP. V was pared by 1 base and J by 10 bases, with 11 bases between. The CDR3 consists of 14 residues. The CDR3 DNA reads as TGTGCTAGTGGTTTGGGACCAGGGGAATCACCCCTCCACTTT. Protein: CASGLGPGESPLHF.

V usage is TRBV29-1 and J usage is TRBJ2-7, with 12 bases identical to TRBD1. V shed 5 bases and J 0 bases; nucleotides not matched to a gene: 2. This CDR3 has 14 amino acids. CDR1 and CDR2 from the germline V gene are SQVTM and ANQGSEA. The CDR3 nucleotides read TGCAGCGTTTGGGACAGGGGGCCCTCCTACGAGCAGTACTTC. Residues: CSVWDRGPSYEQYF.

This CDR3 reads CASSLMASGNTGELFF. CDR3 DNA sequence: TGTGCCAGCAGCTTGATGGCTAGCGGGAACACCGGGGAGCTGTTTTTT. The rearrangement uses TRBV7-2 and TRBJ2-2, with TRBD2 matching 7 bases. CDR1 and CDR2 from the germline V gene are SGHTA and FQGNSA. The CDR3 is 16 residues long. With 3 bases clipped from V and 1 base from J, the junction kept 5 bases outside the gene matches.

The V call is TRBV2, the J call TRBJ2-5, with TRBD2 matching over 8 bases. Germline CDR1 SNHLY, CDR2 FYNNEI. V lost 4 bases to trimming and J lost 1 base; unmatched junction nucleotides: 5. The CDR3 is made up of 15 amino acids. DNA of the CDR3: TGTGCCAGCAGTGGATCGCTAGCGGGCCAAGAGACCCAGTACTTC. The encoded protein is CASSGSLAGQETQYF.

This clone was detected once. This chain joins TRBV19 and TRBJ1-6, with a tentative D call TRBD1 (6 bases). The CDR3 runs to 16 residues. The V end was cut by 3 bases, the J end by 0 bases, with 9 bases between. Germline V gene lookup returns CDR1 LNHDA and CDR2 SQIVND (reference sequence). The CDR3 reads CASSIGQSSYNSPLHF. The CDR3 DNA reads as TGTGCCAGTAGTATCGGACAGAGCTCCTATAATTCACCCCTCCACTTT.

The chain couples TRBV5-8 to TRBJ1-5; no clear D gene. Germline CDR1 reads SGHTS; CDR2 reads YDEGEE. Trimming took off 0 bases at V and 5 bases at J, with 6 bases between the two ends. The CDR3 extends over 13 amino acids. CDR3 nucleotide sequence: TGTGCCAGCAGCTTGGGACTAGATCAGCCCCAGCATTTT. This sequence encodes CASSLGLDQPQHF.

The rearrangement joins TRBV21-1 to TRBJ1-2. TRBV21-1 is listed as a pseudogene. The CDR3 consists of 16 residues. Here the CDR3 DNA reads TGTGCCAGCAGCAAAGAAAGTGCGGGACGGTACTATGGCTACACCTTC. Amino acid sequence: CASSKESAGRYYGYTF.

This chain joins TRBV28 and TRBJ2-1; tentatively, D is TRBD1 (6 bases). The CDR3 sequence is 17 residues long. V was trimmed by 3 bases and J by 7 bases, leaving 22 bases between them. Germline CDR1 MDHEN, CDR2 SYDVKM. This chain's CDR3 is CASSFFYRVEMRNEQFF. The CDR3 DNA follows: TGTGCCAGCAGTTTCTTTTACAGGGTCGAGATGCGGAATGAGCAGTTCTTC. Together with reference TRBV28 and TRBJ2-1, the CDR3 gives the full variable domain: DVKVTQSSRYLVKRTGEKVFLECVQDMDHENMFWYRQDPGLGLRLIYFSYDVKMKEKGDIPEGYSVSREKKERFSLILESASTNQTSMYLCASSFFYRVEMRNEQFFGPGTRLTVL.

The chain employs TRBV29-1 and TRBJ2-7, with TRBD2 matching 7 bases. Germline V gene data show CDR1 as SQVTM and CDR2 as ANQGSEA. Trimming removed 4 bases from V and 3 bases from J; junction bases left unmatched: 6. The CDR3 has 13 residues. The CDR3 bases are TGCAGCGTTGTCCGCGGGAGCGGCTACGAGCAGTACTTC. Residues: CSVVRGSGYEQYF.